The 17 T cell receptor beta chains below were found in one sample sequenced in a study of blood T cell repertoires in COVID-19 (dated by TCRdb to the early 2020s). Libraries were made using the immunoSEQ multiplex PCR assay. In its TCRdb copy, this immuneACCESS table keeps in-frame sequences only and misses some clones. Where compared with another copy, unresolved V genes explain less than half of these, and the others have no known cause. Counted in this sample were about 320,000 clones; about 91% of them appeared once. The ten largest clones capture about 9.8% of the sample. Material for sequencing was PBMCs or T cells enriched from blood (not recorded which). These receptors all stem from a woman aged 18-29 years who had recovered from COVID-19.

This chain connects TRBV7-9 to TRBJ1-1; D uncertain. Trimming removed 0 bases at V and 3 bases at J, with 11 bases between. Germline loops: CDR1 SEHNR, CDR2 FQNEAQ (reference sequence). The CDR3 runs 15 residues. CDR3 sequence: CASSLAGPGDTEAFF. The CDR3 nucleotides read TGTGCCAGCAGCTTAGCCGGGCCCGGGGACACTGAAGCTTTCTTT.

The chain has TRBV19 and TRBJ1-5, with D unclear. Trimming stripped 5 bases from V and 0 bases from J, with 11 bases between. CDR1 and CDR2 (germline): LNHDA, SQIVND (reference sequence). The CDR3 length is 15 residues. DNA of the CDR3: TGTGCCAGTAGTGCGTCGGGATATAGCAATCAGCCCCAGCATTTT. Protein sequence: CASSASGYSNQPQHF.

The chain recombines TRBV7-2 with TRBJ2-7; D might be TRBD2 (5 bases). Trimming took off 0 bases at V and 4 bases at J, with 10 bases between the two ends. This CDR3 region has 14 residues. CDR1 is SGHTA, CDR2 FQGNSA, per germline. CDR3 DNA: TGTGCCAGCAGCTTAGCGGGCCCGGGGTACGAGCAGTACTTC. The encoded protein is CASSLAGPGYEQYF.

The CDR3 nucleotides read TGTGCCAGCAGCCAAGAGGCTGGGGGACTCACTGAAGCTTTCTTT. Encoded protein: CASSQEAGGLTEAFF. V and J are TRBV4-2 and TRBJ1-1, with D possibly TRBD1 on 5 matching bases. The CDR3 extends over 15 amino acids. The germline CDR1 and CDR2 sequences are LGHNA and YNFKEQ. With 0 bases removed from V and 4 bases from J, the gap between germline ends came to 12 bases.

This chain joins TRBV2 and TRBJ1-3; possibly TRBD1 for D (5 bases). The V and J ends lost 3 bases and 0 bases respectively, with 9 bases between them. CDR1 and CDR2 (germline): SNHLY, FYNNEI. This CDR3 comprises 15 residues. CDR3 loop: CASSDGGFSGNTIYF. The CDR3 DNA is TGTGCCAGCAGTGATGGGGGGTTCTCTGGAAACACCATATATTTT.

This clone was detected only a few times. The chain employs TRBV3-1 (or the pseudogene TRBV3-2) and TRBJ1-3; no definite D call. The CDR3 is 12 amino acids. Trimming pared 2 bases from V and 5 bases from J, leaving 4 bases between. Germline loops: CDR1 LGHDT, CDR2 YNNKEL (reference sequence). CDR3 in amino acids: CASSQIRNTIYF. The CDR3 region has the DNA TGTGCCAGCAGCCAAATAAGAAACACCATATATTTT.

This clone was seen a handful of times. This chain's CDR3 is CASSLFDSTEAFF. CDR3 sequence (DNA): TGTGCCAGCAGCTTGTTCGACAGCACTGAAGCTTTCTTT. The V call is TRBV5-4, the J call TRBJ1-1; TRBD1 is a possible D gene (5 bases). The germline CDR1 and CDR2 sequences are SGHNT and YYREEE (reference sequence). V was pared by 1 base and J by 4 bases, with 8 bases between. The CDR3 has 13 residues.

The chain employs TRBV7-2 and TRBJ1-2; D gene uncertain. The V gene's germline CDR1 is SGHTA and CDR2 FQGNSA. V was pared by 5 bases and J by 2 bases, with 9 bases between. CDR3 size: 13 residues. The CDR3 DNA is TGTGCCAGCAGCCCGTTCGGGAACTATGGCTACACCTTC. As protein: CASSPFGNYGYTF. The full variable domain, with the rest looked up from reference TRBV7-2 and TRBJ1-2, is GAGVSQSPSNKVTEKGKDVELRCDPISGHTALYWYRQSLGQGLEFLIYFQGNSAPDKSGLPSDRFSAERTGGSVSTLTIQRTQQEDSAVYLCASSPFGNYGYTFGSGTRLTVV.

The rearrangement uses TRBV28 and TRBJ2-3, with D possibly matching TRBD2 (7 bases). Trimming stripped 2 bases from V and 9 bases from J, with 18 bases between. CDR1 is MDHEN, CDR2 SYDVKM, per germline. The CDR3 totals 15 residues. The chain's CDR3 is CASSLGGGLPGTQYF. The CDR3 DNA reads TGTGCCAGCAGTTTAGGGGGGGGCCTCCCAGGGACGCAGTATTTT.

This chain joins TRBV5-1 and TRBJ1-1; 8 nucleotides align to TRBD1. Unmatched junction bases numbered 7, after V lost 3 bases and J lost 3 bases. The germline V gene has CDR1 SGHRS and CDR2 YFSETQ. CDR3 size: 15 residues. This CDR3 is CASSSWTGKDTEAFF. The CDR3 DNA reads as TGCGCCAGCAGCTCCTGGACAGGGAAGGACACTGAAGCTTTCTTT.

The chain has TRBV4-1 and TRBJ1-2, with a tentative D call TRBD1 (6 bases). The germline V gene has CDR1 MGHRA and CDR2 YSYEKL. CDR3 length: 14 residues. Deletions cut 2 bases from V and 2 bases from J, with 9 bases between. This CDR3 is CASSQSQGNYGYTF. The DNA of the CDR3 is TGCGCCAGCAGCCAATCACAGGGAAACTATGGCTACACCTTC.

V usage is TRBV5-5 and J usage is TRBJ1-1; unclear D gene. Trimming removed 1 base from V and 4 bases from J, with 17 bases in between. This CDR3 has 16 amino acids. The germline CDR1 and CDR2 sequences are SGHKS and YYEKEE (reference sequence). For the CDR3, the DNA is TGTGCCAGCAGCTTGTTTACGGGGATTCTGGGCACTGAAGCTTTCTTT. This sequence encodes CASSLFTGILGTEAFF.

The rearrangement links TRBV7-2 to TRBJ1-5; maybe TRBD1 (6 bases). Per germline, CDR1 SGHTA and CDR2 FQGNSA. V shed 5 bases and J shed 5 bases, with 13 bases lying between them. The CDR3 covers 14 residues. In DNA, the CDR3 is TGTGCCAGCAGCGTACGGACAGCTCATCAGCCCCAGCATTTT. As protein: CASSVRTAHQPQHF.

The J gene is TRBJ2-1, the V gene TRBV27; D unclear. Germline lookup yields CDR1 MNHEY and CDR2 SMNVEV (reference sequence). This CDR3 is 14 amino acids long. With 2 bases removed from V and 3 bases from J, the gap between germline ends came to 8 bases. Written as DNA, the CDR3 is TGTGCCAGCAGTTTAGGGCAGTACTACAATGAGCAGTTCTTC. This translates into CASSLGQYYNEQFF.

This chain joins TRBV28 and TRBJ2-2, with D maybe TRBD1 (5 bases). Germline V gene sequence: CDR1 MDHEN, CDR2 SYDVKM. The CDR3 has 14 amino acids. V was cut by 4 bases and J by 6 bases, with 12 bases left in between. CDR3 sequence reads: CASSYTWGSGELFF. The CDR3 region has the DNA TGTGCCAGCAGTTACACCTGGGGCTCCGGGGAGCTGTTTTTT.

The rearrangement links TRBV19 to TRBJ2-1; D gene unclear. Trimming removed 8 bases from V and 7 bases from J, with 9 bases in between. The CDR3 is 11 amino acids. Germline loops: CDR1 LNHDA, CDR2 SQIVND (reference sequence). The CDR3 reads CASGDWNEQFF. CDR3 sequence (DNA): TGTGCCAGTGGTGACTGGAATGAGCAGTTCTTC.

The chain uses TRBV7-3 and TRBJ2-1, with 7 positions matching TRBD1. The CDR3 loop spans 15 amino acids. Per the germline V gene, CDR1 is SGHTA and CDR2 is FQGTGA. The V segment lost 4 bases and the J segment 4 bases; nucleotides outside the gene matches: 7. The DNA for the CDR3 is TGTGCCAGCAGCTCTACCGGGACAGCGTACAATGAGCAGTTCTTC. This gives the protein CASSSTGTAYNEQFF.